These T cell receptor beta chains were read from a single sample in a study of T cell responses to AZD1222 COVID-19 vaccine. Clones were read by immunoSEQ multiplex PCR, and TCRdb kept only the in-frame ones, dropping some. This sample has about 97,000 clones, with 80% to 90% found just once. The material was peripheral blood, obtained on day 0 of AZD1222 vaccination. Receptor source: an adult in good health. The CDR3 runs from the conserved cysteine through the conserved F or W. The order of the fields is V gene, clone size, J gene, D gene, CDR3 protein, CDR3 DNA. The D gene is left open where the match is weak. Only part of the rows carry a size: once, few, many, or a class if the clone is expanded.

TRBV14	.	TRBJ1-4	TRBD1	CASSDRVSNEKLFF	TGTGCCAGCAGCGACAGGGTTTCTAATGAAAAACTGTTTTTT
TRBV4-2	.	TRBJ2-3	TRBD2	CASSQKPGGGKGYF	TGTGCCAGCAGCCAAAAGCCCGGCGGGGGGAAGGGGTATTTT
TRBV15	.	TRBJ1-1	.	CATSREKRGNTEAFF	TGTGCCACCAGCAGAGAGAAGCGGGGGAACACTGAAGCTTTCTTT
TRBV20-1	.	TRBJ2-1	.	CNLQVLNEQFF	TGCAATCTTCAAGTTCTGAATGAGCAGTTCTTC
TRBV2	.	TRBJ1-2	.	CASSEARSYGYTF	TGTGCCAGCAGCGAGGCCCGGAGCTATGGCTACACCTTC
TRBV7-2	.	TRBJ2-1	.	CASSLVGVSSYNEQFF	TGTGCCAGCAGCTTAGTCGGCGTCAGCTCCTACAATGAGCAGTTCTTC
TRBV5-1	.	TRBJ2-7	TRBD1	CASSSKGQPYEQYF	TGCGCCAGCAGCTCAAAGGGACAGCCTTACGAGCAGTACTTC
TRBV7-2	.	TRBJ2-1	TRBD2	CASSPGLAGGHGFF	TGTGCCAGCAGCCCCGGACTAGCGGGGGGCCACGGGTTCTTC
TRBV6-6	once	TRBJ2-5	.	CASQRDGQETQYF	TGTGCCAGCCAGAGGGACGGCCAAGAGACCCAGTACTTC
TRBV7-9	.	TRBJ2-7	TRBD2	CASSRGTSGIYEQYF	TGTGCCAGCAGCCGTGGGACTAGCGGGATTTACGAGCAGTACTTC
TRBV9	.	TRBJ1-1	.	CASSGTPSNTEAFF	TGTGCCAGCAGCGGGACCCCATCCAACACTGAAGCTTTCTTT
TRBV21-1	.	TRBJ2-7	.	CASSKAQGLPDYEQYF	TGTGCCAGCAGCAAGGCACAGGGACTCCCCGACTACGAGCAGTACTTC
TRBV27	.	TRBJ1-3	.	CASSLGRAHGNTIYF	TGTGCCAGCAGTTTAGGCAGGGCCCATGGAAACACCATATATTTT
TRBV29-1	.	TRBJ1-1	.	CSVVRGSNTEAFF	TGCAGCGTTGTCAGGGGCTCGAACACTGAAGCTTTCTTT
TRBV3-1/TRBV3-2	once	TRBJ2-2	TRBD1	CASSQDDRVGELFF	TGTGCCAGCAGCCAAGATGACAGGGTCGGGGAGCTGTTTTTT
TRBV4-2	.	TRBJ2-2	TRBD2	CASSPTGTSGRIGELFF	TGTGCCAGCAGCCCGACCGGGACTAGCGGGAGAATCGGGGAGCTGTTTTTT
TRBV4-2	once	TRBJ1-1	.	CASSPRTATEAFF	TGTGCCAGCAGCCCACGGACAGCCACTGAAGCTTTCTTT
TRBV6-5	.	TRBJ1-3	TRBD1	CASSRTGLLGNTIYF	TGTGCCAGCAGTAGGACAGGGCTTCTGGGAAACACCATATATTTT
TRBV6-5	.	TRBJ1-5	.	CASQGYGNQPQHF	TGTGCCAGCCAGGGTTACGGCAATCAGCCCCAGCATTTT
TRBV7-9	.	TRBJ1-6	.	CASSLAVRSPLHF	TGTGCCAGCAGCTTAGCGGTACGCTCACCCCTCCACTTT
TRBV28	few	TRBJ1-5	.	CASSLRQGLQPQHF	TGTGCCAGCAGTTTAAGGCAGGGTCTGCAGCCCCAGCATTTT
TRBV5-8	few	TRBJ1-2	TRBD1	CASSSLGGQGSYGYTF	TGTGCCAGCAGCTCATTGGGGGGACAGGGGAGCTATGGCTACACCTTC
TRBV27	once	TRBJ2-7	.	CASRGWAAYEQYF	TGTGCCAGCAGGGGGTGGGCAGCCTACGAGCAGTACTTC
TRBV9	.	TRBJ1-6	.	CASSARGRAQPYNSPLHF	TGTGCCAGCAGCGCCAGAGGCAGGGCCCAACCATATAATTCACCCCTCCACTTT
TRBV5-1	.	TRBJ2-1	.	CASSLEVGFSYNEQFF	TGCGCCAGCAGCTTGGAGGTAGGGTTCTCCTACAATGAGCAGTTCTTC
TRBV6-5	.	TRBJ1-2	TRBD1	CASSWTGVNYGYTF	TGTGCCAGCAGTTGGACAGGGGTGAACTATGGCTACACCTTC